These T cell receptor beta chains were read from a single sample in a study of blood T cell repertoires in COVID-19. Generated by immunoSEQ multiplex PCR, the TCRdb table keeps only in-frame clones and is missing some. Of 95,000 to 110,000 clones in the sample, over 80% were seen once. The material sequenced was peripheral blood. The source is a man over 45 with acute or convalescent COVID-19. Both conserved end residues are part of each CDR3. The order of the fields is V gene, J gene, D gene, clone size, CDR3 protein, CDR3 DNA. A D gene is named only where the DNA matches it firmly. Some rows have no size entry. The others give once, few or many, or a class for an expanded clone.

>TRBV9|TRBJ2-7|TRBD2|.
CASSVSGTSSYEQYF
TGTGCCAGCAGCGTATCTGGGACTAGCTCCTACGAGCAGTACTTC
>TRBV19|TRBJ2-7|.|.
CASSISGGSSYEQYF
TGTGCCAGTAGTATAAGTGGCGGAAGCTCCTACGAGCAGTACTTC
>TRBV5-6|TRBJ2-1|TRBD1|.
CASSPRTGARNEQFF
TGTGCCAGCAGCCCGAGGACAGGGGCGCGCAATGAGCAGTTCTTC
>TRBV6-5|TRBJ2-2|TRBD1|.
CASSTGGGNTGELFF
TGTGCCAGCTCGACAGGGGGCGGGAACACCGGGGAGCTGTTTTTT
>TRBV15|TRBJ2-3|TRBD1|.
CATSRDQGTGTDTQYF
TGTGCCACCAGCAGAGATCAGGGGACAGGCACAGATACGCAGTATTTT
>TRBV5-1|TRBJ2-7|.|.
CASSQTGGPPYEQYF
TGCGCCAGCAGCCAGACCGGAGGGCCTCCCTACGAGCAGTACTTC
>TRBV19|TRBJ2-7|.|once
CASSIQQGYEQYF
TGTGCCAGTAGTATACAGCAGGGTTACGAGCAGTACTTC
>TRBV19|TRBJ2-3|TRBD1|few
CASSTRTGFTDTQYF
TGTGCCAGTAGTACCAGGACAGGCTTCACAGATACGCAGTATTTT
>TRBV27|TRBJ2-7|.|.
CASRRRGNRYEQYF
TGTGCCAGCAGGAGAAGAGGGAATCGTTACGAGCAGTACTTC
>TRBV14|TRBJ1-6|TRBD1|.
CASSQDRGGVNSPLHF
TGTGCCAGCAGCCAAGATAGAGGGGGCGTAAATTCACCCCTCCACTTT
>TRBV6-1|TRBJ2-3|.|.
CASSEVRGGTDTQYF
TGTGCCAGCAGTGAAGTTCGCGGGGGCACAGATACGCAGTATTTT
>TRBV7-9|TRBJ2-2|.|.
CASSQQARVTGELFF
TGTGCCAGCAGCCAACAGGCTAGGGTCACCGGGGAGCTGTTTTTT
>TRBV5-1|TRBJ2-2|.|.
CASSLNQGTGELFF
TGCGCCAGCAGCTTAAACCAGGGCACCGGGGAGCTGTTTTTT
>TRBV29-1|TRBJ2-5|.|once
CSGTKGETQYF
TGCAGCGGGACTAAGGGAGAGACCCAGTACTTC
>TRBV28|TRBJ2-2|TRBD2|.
CASSTAGGSTGELFF
TGTGCCAGCTCTACAGCGGGAGGGAGCACCGGGGAGCTGTTTTTT
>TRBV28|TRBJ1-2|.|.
CASSSPHEQGFYGYTF
TGTGCCAGCAGTTCTCCCCACGAGCAGGGATTTTATGGCTACACCTTC
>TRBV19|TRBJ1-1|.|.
CASSIMGPGNTEAFF
TGTGCCAGTAGTATAATGGGTCCGGGTAACACTGAAGCTTTCTTT
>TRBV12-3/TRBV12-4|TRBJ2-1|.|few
CASSLTSNEQFF
TGTGCCAGCAGTTTGACTAGCAATGAGCAGTTCTTC
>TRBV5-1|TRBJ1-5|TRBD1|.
CASSLVGDRGNQPQHF
TGCGCCAGCAGCTTGGTTGGGGACAGGGGGAATCAGCCCCAGCATTTT
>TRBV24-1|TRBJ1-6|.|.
CATSDSPFGRGLNSPLHF
TGTGCCACCAGTGATTCACCTTTCGGGAGGGGACTTAATTCACCCCTCCACTTT
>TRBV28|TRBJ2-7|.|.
CASSLNGVFYEQYF
TGTGCCAGCAGTTTAAACGGGGTCTTTTACGAGCAGTACTTC
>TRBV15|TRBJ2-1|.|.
CATSRDLEYNEQFF
TGTGCCACCAGCAGAGATCTTGAGTACAATGAGCAGTTCTTC
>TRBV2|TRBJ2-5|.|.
CASSRDNQETQYF
TGTGCCAGCAGCCGGGACAACCAAGAGACCCAGTACTTC
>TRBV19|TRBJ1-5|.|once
CASSPTNKDQPQHF
TGTGCCAGTAGTCCCACTAACAAAGATCAGCCCCAGCATTTT
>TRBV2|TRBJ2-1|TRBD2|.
CASSPGLAGGPGDEQFF
TGTGCCAGCAGCCCGGGACTAGCGGGAGGGCCGGGCGATGAGCAGTTCTTC
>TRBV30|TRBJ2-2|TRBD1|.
CAWSVQNRGVGELFF
TGTGCCTGGAGTGTACAGAACAGGGGGGTCGGGGAGCTGTTTTTT
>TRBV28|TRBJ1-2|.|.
CASSPTWDGYTF
TGTGCCAGCAGCCCGACATGGGATGGCTACACCTTC
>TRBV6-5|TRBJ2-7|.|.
CASSQGSYEQYF
TGTGCCAGCAGCCAAGGGAGCTACGAGCAGTACTTC
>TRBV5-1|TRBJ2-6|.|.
CASSLWASGANVLTF
TGCGCCAGCTCCCTCTGGGCCTCTGGGGCCAACGTCCTGACTTTC
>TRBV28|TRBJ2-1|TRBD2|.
CASSLWGTSGSDEQFF
TGTGCCAGCAGTTTATGGGGGACTAGCGGGAGCGATGAGCAGTTCTTC
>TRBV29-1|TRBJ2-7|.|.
CSVAQGPADEQYF
TGCAGCGTTGCCCAGGGGCCGGCTGACGAGCAGTACTTC
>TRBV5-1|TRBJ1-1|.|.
CASSTTGNTEAFF
TGCGCCAGCAGCACGACAGGGAACACTGAAGCTTTCTTT
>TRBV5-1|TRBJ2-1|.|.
CASSSGGSYNEQFF
TGCGCCAGCAGCTCCGGGGGATCCTACAATGAGCAGTTCTTC
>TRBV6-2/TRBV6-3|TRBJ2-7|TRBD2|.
CASSYAGDEQYF
TGTGCCAGCAGTTACGCGGGGGACGAGCAGTACTTC
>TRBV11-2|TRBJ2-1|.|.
CASSLASEVNEQFF
TGTGCCAGCAGCTTGGCTAGCGAGGTTAATGAGCAGTTCTTC
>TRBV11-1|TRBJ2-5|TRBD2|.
CASRKSTSSQETQYF
TGTGCCAGCAGAAAATCGACTAGCTCCCAAGAGACCCAGTACTTC
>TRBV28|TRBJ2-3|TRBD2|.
CASSFGGDTQYF
TGTGCCAGCAGCTTCGGGGGGGATACGCAGTATTTT
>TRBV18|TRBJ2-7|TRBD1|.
CASSTAGTGPSYEQYF
TGTGCCAGCTCAACCGCGGGGACAGGGCCGTCCTACGAGCAGTACTTC
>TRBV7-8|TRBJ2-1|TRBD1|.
CASSPLDRDYNEQFF
TGTGCCAGCAGCCCGCTGGACAGGGACTACAATGAGCAGTTCTTC
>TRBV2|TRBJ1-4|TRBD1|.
CASSANRGPEEKLFF
TGTGCCAGCAGTGCTAACAGGGGGCCTGAGGAAAAACTGTTTTTT
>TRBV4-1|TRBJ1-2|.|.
CASSQEVSANYGYTF
TGCGCCAGCAGCCAAGAGGTGTCAGCTAACTATGGCTACACCTTC
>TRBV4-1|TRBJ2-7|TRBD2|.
CASSQDYPGGPGEQYF
TGCGCCAGCAGCCAAGATTACCCGGGAGGGCCGGGGGAGCAGTACTTC
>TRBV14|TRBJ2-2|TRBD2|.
CASSRSSGFSAGELFF
TGTGCCAGCAGCCGCAGTAGCGGGTTTTCGGCCGGGGAGCTGTTTTTT
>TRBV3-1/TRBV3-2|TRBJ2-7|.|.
CASSQGPRDKQYF
TGTGCCAGCAGCCAAGGCCCCCGGGACAAGCAGTACTTC
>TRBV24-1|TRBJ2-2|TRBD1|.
CATSGAGGESGELFF
TGTGCCACCAGTGGAGCAGGGGGCGAGTCCGGGGAGCTGTTTTTT
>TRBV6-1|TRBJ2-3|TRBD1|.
CASSERTGVKQYF
TGTGCCAGCAGTGAACGGACAGGGGTCAAGCAGTATTTT
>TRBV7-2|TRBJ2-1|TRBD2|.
CASSRGLAGPNEQFF
TGTGCCAGCAGCAGGGGACTAGCGGGGCCCAATGAGCAGTTCTTC
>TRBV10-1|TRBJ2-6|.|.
CASSDSGANVLTF
TGCGCCAGCAGTGATAGTGGGGCCAACGTCCTGACTTTC
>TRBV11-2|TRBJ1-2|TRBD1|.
CASSLAGGASGYTF
TGTGCCAGCAGCTTGGCAGGGGGCGCGAGTGGCTACACCTTC
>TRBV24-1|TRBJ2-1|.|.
CATSGYNEQFF
TGTGCCACCTCCGGCTACAATGAGCAGTTCTTC
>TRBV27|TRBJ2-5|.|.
CASSPPGAETQYF
TGTGCCAGCAGTCCGCCAGGGGCCGAGACCCAGTACTTC
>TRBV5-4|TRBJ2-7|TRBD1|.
CASSPTGDARHEQYF
TGTGCCAGCAGCCCGACAGGGGACGCAAGGCACGAGCAGTACTTC
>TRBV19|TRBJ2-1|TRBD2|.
CASSIERGTSHYEQFF
TGTGCCAGTAGTATAGAGAGGGGGACTAGTCATTATGAGCAGTTCTTC
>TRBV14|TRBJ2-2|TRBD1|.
CASSLRQGRTGELFF
TGTGCCAGCAGCCTAAGACAGGGTCGGACCGGGGAGCTGTTTTTT
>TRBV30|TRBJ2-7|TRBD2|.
CAWNVAGEQYEQYF
TGTGCCTGGAATGTAGCGGGAGAACAGTACGAGCAGTACTTC